This T cell receptor beta chain was found in a study of T cells in Graves' hyperthyroidism and ophthalmopathy. Germline V lookup: CDR1 DFQATT, CDR2 SNEGSKA (reference sequence). This CDR3 comprises 15 residues. V gave up 4 bases and J gave up 6 bases; unmatched junction bases: 13. Amplification targeted TCR beta CDR3 regions from RNA transcripts. The HTBI primer set served for first-round RT-PCR of the TCR CDR3. Via MiXCR, TCRdb re-called the multiplex PCR reads, giving one row per CDR3 protein. The repertoire holds 750,000 to 900,000 distinct CDR3 sequences, roughly 40% seen once, with around 10% in the top ten. Study-wide results and caveats: Ophthalmopathy was separated from stable hyperthyroidism by a 13 V-J model.

About this clonotype: Its antigen remains unknown.

Over 18 months, lack of ophthalmopathy progression marked Graves' hyperthyroidism as stable. Clinicians diagnosed patients from clinical symptoms, serum thyroxine and TRAb, thyroid ultrasound and orbital computed tomography. Each 10 ml fresh peripheral blood draw supplied the PBMCs. The sequence came from a man younger than 35 with Graves' hyperthyroidism. The rearrangement uses TRBV20-1 and TRBJ2-7; 9 nucleotides line up with TRBD1. What was sequenced was blood. In nucleotides, the CDR3 is TGCAGTGCTACGTCTAGGGGGACAGGGCCCCTCGAGCAGTACTTC. Residues: CSATSRGTGPLEQYF.